The 26 T cell receptor beta chains listed next were all sequenced from one sample in a study of blood T cells in healthy people across ages. Primed by a sample-barcoded 5' primer and a J-beta primer mix, a second PCR proceeded for about 6 to 12 cycles. TCRdb independently ran MiXCR on the 5' RACE reads; one entry per CDR3 protein. Of some 760,000 distinct CDR3 sequences in the sample, 20% to 25% were seen once. These data were also filed under a second study, of T cells of mothers and their children.

Sequencing used blood. The receptors were sampled from a boy aged 5-17 years in good health.

The chain joins TRBV5-1 to TRBJ1-2, with D perhaps matching TRBD1 (5 bases). The CDR3 runs to 15 residues. The V and J ends lost 1 base and 4 bases respectively, with 14 bases between them. Germline V gene data show CDR1 as SGHRS and CDR2 as YFSETQ. CDR3 bases: TGCGCCAGCAGCTTGAGGCGAGACAGCTCCTATGGCTACACCTTC. Protein sequence: CASSLRRDSSYGYTF.

This clonotype has a handful of counts. V usage is TRBV14 and J usage is TRBJ1-2; no clear D gene. Germline V gene sequence: CDR1 SGHDN, CDR2 FVKESK. The CDR3 contains 15 residues. Trimming removed 4 bases at V and 0 bases at J, with 12 bases between. CDR3 in DNA: TGTGCCAGCAGCCCTTGGGGTGAGGCTAACTATGGCTACACCTTC. Protein sequence: CASSPWGEANYGYTF.

This clonotype has a handful of counts. V gene TRBV5-8 combines with J gene TRBJ2-2; weak D call: TRBD2 (6 bases). The CDR3 spans 16 residues. Trimming removed 4 bases at V and 0 bases at J, with 13 bases between. Germline CDR1 SGHTS, CDR2 YDEGEE. CDR3 nucleotide sequence: TGTGCCAGCAGCATGCGGCGGGGCACGAACACCGGGGAGCTGTTTTTT. Translating it yields CASSMRRGTNTGELFF.

This clonotype has more than one count but fewer than ten. V usage is TRBV4-3 and J usage is TRBJ2-7; weak D call: TRBD1 (6 bases). Trimming cost V 2 bases and J 4 bases, with 12 bases left between them. This CDR3 contains 14 residues. Germline lookup yields CDR1 LGHNA and CDR2 YSLEER. The CDR3 reads CASSQQGSGYEQYF. The CDR3 nucleotides read TGCGCCAGCAGCCAACAGGGGTCAGGGTACGAGCAGTACTTC.

The chain couples TRBV3-1 to TRBJ2-3, with 11 bases fitting TRBD2. The ends lost 4 bases at V and 4 bases at J; junction bases unmatched: 13. Germline lookup yields CDR1 LGHDT and CDR2 YNNKEL (reference sequence). This CDR3 region has 18 residues. CDR3 sequence (DNA): TGTGCCAGCAGCCCGGTCTCTACTAGCGGGAGTGGGGCAGATACGCAGTATTTT. Translation: CASSPVSTSGSGADTQYF.

The chain uses TRBV5-1 and TRBJ2-5; 7 bases align to TRBD1. The CDR3 is 16 residues long. The germline V gene has CDR1 SGHRS and CDR2 YFSETQ. Trimming took 4 bases from V and 2 from J; bases not matched to a gene: 11. This CDR3 is CASSAPGTAVQETQYF. Here the CDR3 DNA reads TGCGCCAGCAGCGCCCCTGGGACAGCGGTACAAGAGACCCAGTACTTC.

This chain links TRBV12-3 or TRBV12-4 with TRBJ2-5; D may be TRBD1 (6 bases). V lost 4 bases, J lost 3 bases, and 12 bases lay in between. There are 14 residues in the CDR3. CDR3 nucleotides: TGTGCCAGCAGTTCCGGGACACTGGAAGAGACCCAGTACTTC. Its protein is CASSSGTLEETQYF.

The chain links TRBV20-1 to TRBJ1-2; D possibly corresponds to TRBD1 (5 bases). V was pared by 6 bases and J by 5 bases, with 22 bases between. This CDR3 has 15 residues. The V gene's germline CDR1 is DFQATT and CDR2 SNEGSKA (reference sequence). The CDR3 protein is CSAKWRRDRGYGYTF. In DNA form, the CDR3 reads TGCAGTGCAAAATGGAGGCGGGATCGGGGGTATGGCTACACCTTC.

This clonotype turned up a few times. V is TRBV10-3 and J is TRBJ1-4; TRBD1 matches 7 bases. The V and J ends lost 10 bases and 0 bases, in that order; junction bases with no gene match: 14. The CDR3 loop spans 17 amino acids. CDR1 is ENHRY and CDR2 is SYGVKD in the germline V gene. For the CDR3, the DNA is TGTGCCACCAGAGGGACAGCATTCATAGCAACTAATGAAAAACTGTTTTTT. This sequence encodes CATRGTAFIATNEKLFF.

This clonotype was observed a few times. The chain is built from TRBV5-5 and TRBJ2-7; D is ambiguous. The V gene's germline CDR1 is SGHKS and CDR2 YYEKEE (reference sequence). CDR3 length: 15 amino acids. V shed 1 base and J shed 3 bases, with 14 bases lying between them. CDR3 sequence: CASSLSATLLYEQYF. As DNA, the CDR3 is TGTGCCAGCAGCTTGTCCGCTACTTTACTCTACGAGCAGTACTTC. Full variable domain (rest looked up from reference TRBV5-5 and TRBJ2-7): DAGVTQSPTHLIKTRGQQVTLRCSPISGHKSVSWYQQVLGQGPQFIFQYYEKEERGRGNFPDRFSARQFPNYSSELNVNALLLGDSALYLCASSLSATLLYEQYFGPGTRLTVT.

This clonotype showed up just a few times. The chain recombines TRBV4-1 with TRBJ2-1, with 9 bases matching TRBD2. Trimming removed 1 base from V and 3 bases from J; junction bases left unmatched: 7. Germline loops: CDR1 MGHRA, CDR2 YSYEKL. The CDR3 is 17 amino acids. This CDR3 is CASSQAQREEDYNEQFF. Here the CDR3 DNA reads TGCGCCAGCAGCCAAGCCCAGCGGGAGGAGGACTACAATGAGCAGTTCTTC.

The chain recombines TRBV24-1 with TRBJ2-5; 10 bases agree with TRBD2. V was clipped by 5 bases and J by 5 bases; unmatched bases: 7. The germline gives CDR1 KGHDR, CDR2 SFDVKD. CDR3 length: 15 residues. The CDR3 DNA reads TGTGCCACCAGTGCGAGACTAGCGGGTTTTGAGACCCAGTACTTC. Its protein is CATSARLAGFETQYF.

The chain has TRBV4-3 and TRBJ2-7; the D gene could be TRBD1 or TRBD2 (5 bases each). The V gene's germline CDR1 is LGHNA and CDR2 YSLEER. CDR3 length equals 13 residues. V was pared by 4 bases and J by 3 bases, with 10 bases between. In nucleotides, the CDR3 is TGCGCCAGCAGCCCGGGACGGTACTACGAGCAGTACTTC. This encodes CASSPGRYYEQYF.

The chain employs TRBV2 and TRBJ2-5; D is undetermined. The J call may not be correct, given that the DNA end is closer to TRBJ2-1. The germline CDR1 and CDR2 sequences are SNHLY and FYNNEI. CDR3 length: 12 residues. The CDR3 coding sequence is TGTGCCAGTAACCCCGCTAGATATGAGCAGTTCTTC. This gives the protein CASNPARYEQFF.

The rearrangement links TRBV28 to TRBJ2-5; tentative D call: TRBD1 (6 bases). V lost 3 bases and J 5 bases, leaving 22 bases between the germline ends. The germline gives CDR1 MDHEN, CDR2 SYDVKM. The CDR3 has 17 residues. The CDR3 here is CASSLGPRGTLGETQYF. The CDR3, as DNA: TGTGCCAGCAGTTTGGGCCCCAGGGGTACCCTGGGGGAGACCCAGTACTTC.

The rearrangement joins TRBV20-1 to TRBJ2-7; D unclear. Trimming took off 3 bases at V and 4 bases at J, with 7 bases between the two ends. The germline gives CDR1 DFQATT, CDR2 SNEGSKA (reference sequence). This CDR3 region has 11 residues. The CDR3 DNA reads as TGCAGTGCTAGGCTCTCGTACGAGCAGTACTTC. Protein: CSARLSYEQYF.

The chain joins TRBV7-8 to TRBJ2-7; D possibly corresponds to TRBD2 (5 bases). V lost 2 bases, J lost 1 base, and 21 bases lay in between. This CDR3 contains 18 residues. Germline V gene sequence: CDR1 SGHVS, CDR2 FQNEAQ. The CDR3 is CASSLRPETSRGSYEQYF. For the CDR3, the DNA is TGTGCCAGCAGCTTACGGCCGGAAACGAGCCGGGGTTCCTACGAGCAGTACTTC.

This chain links TRBV5-5 with TRBJ2-5; D ambiguous. The J call may not be correct, given that the DNA end is closer to TRBJ2-7. The CDR3 has 12 residues. Germline V CDR1 and CDR2: SGHKS, YYEKEE (reference sequence). This chain's CDR3 is CASSLFPDEQYF. In nucleotides, the CDR3 is TGTGCCAGCAGCTTGTTTCCGGACGAGCAGTACTTC.

The chain employs TRBV11-2 and TRBJ2-7; D ambiguous. CDR3 size: 13 residues. V was shortened by 7 bases and J by 2 bases, with 12 bases between the two germline ends. Germline-derived CDR1 and CDR2 are SGHAT and FQNNGV. As DNA, the CDR3 is TGTGCCAGCAATCCGGACCTCGCCTACGAGCAGTACTTC. Protein sequence: CASNPDLAYEQYF.

This clonotype was counted between two and nine times. The chain joins TRBV7-2 to TRBJ2-3; no firm D call. The CDR3 contains 15 residues. Looked up from germline, CDR1 is SGHTA and CDR2 is FQGNSA. Trimming stripped 0 bases from V and 2 bases from J, with 9 bases between. The CDR3, as DNA: TGTGCCAGCAGCTTAGCTCCCCGGACCACAGATACGCAGTATTTT. Protein sequence: CASSLAPRTTDTQYF.

The chain links TRBV2 to TRBJ1-2, with D uncertain. Per germline, CDR1 SNHLY and CDR2 FYNNEI. Between the trimmed V and J ends, which lost 8 bases and 4 bases, there was a span of 20 bases. The CDR3 spans 15 residues. In DNA, the CDR3 is TGTGCCAGCGAAGATCCCGAGGCCCTCGGCTATGGCTACACCTTC. As protein: CASEDPEALGYGYTF.

The chain uses TRBV7-3 and TRBJ1-1, with 9 nucleotides matching TRBD1. Germline lookup yields CDR1 SGHTA and CDR2 FQGTGA. This CDR3 is 17 amino acids long. V was clipped by 0 bases and J by 5 bases; unmatched bases: 10. CDR3 sequence reads: CASSLTGQGSAGTEAFF. CDR3 bases: TGTGCCAGCAGCTTAACAGGACAGGGGTCGGCGGGAACTGAAGCTTTCTTT.

The sample holds a few counts of this clonotype. This rearrangement joins TRBV14 to TRBJ2-1; the match to TRBD2 covers 8 bases. This CDR3 is built from 14 residues. Germline V gives CDR1 SGHDN, CDR2 FVKESK. J gave up 12 bases and V 2 bases, and 9 bases lay outside the gene matches. The CDR3 reads CASSQLLADPRQFF. CDR3 coding DNA: TGTGCCAGCAGCCAACTACTAGCGGACCCCAGGCAGTTCTTC. Together with reference TRBV14 and TRBJ2-1, the CDR3 gives the full variable domain: EAGVTQFPSHSVIEKGQTVTLRCDPISGHDNLYWYRRVMGKEIKFLLHFVKESKQDESGMPNNRFLAERTGGTYSTLKVQPAELEDSGVYFCASSQLLADPRQFFGPGTRLTVL.

As concerns this clonotype: No conserved phenylalanine or tryptophan ends this CDR3, so it is likely a read error. CDR3 sequence (DNA): TGTGCCAGCAGTGAATACAATGAGCAGTTCATC. As protein: CASSEYNEQFI. The chain uses TRBV12-3 or TRBV12-4 and TRBJ2-5; unclear D gene. The J call may be faulty, since TRBJ2-1 better matches the DNA end. The CDR3 extends over 11 amino acids.

V is TRBV29-1 and J is TRBJ1-5; weak D call: TRBD1 (5 bases). The germline V gene has CDR1 SQVTM and CDR2 ANQGSEA. This CDR3 is built from 14 residues. Trimming stripped 6 bases from V and 4 bases from J, with 16 bases between. CDR3 sequence reads: CSVANGADNQPQHF. The CDR3, as DNA: TGCAGCGTCGCTAATGGGGCAGATAATCAGCCCCAGCATTTT.

The V gene is TRBV7-8, the J gene TRBJ2-5; 8 bases align to TRBD2. Losses at the gene ends were 1 base for V and 2 bases for J; bases not matched to a gene: 6. CDR3 size: 16 residues. Germline values: CDR1 SGHVS, CDR2 FQNEAQ. The CDR3 nucleotides read TGTGCCAGCAGCTTAGGAATAGCGGGGTTACAAGAGACCCAGTACTTC. Protein: CASSLGIAGLQETQYF.